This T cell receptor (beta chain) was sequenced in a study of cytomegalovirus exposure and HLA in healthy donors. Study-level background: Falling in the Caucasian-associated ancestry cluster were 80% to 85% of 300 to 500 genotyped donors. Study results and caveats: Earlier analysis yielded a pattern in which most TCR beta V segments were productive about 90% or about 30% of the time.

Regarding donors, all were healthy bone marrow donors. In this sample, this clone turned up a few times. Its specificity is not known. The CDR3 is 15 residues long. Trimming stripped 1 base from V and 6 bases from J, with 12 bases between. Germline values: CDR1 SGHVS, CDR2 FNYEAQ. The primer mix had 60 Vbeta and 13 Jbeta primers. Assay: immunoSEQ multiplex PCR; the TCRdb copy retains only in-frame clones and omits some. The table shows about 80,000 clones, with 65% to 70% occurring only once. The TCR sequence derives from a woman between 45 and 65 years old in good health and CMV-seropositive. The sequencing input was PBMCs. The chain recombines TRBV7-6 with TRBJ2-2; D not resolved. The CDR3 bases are TGTGCCAGCAGCTTAGTAGGTTGGGCTTCCGGGGAGCTGTTTTTT. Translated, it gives CASSLVGWASGELFF.